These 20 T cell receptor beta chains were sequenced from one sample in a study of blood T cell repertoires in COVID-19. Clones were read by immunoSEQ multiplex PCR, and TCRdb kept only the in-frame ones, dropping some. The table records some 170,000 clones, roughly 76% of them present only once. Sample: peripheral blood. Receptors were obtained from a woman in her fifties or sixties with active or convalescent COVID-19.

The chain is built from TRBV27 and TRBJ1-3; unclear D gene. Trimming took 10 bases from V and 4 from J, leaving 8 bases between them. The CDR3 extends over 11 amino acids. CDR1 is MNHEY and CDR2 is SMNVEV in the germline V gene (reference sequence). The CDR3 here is CATSGGNTIYF. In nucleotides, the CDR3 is TGTGCCACATCCGGGGGAAACACCATATATTTT.

The CDR3 region has the DNA TGTGCCAGCAGTTTCCGGGGGGCGAACACCGGGGAGCTGTTTTTT. This codes for CASSFRGANTGELFF. V gene TRBV28 combines with J gene TRBJ2-2, with 7 bases identical to TRBD2. After removal of 3 bases from V and 0 bases from J, the junction contained 1 base not matched to a gene. Germline V gene data show CDR1 as MDHEN and CDR2 as SYDVKM. This CDR3 comprises 15 residues.

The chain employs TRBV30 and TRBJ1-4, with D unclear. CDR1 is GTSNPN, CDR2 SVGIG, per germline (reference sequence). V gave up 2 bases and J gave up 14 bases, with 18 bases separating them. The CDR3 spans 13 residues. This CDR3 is CAWSSGVRGSLFF. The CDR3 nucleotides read TGTGCCTGGAGTTCGGGCGTCCGCGGGTCCCTGTTTTTT.

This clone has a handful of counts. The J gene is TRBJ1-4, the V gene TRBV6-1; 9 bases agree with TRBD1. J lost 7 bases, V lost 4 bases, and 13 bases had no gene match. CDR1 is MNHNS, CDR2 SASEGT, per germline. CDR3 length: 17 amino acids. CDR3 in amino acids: CASSAPGQGLIAEKLFF. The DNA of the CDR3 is TGTGCCAGCAGTGCCCCGGGACAGGGCCTAATTGCTGAAAAACTGTTTTTT.

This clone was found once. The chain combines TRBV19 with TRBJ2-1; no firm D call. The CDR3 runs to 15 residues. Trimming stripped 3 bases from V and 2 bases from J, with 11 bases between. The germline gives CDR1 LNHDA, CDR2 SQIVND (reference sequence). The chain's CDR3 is CASSIPGVTYNEQFF. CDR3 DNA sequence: TGTGCCAGTAGTATTCCGGGTGTAACCTACAATGAGCAGTTCTTC. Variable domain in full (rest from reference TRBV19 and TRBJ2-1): DGGITQSPKYLFRKEGQNVTLSCEQNLNHDAMYWYRQDPGQGLRLIYYSQIVNDFQKGDIAEGYSVSREKKESFPLTVTSAQKNPTAFYLCASSIPGVTYNEQFFGPGTRLTVL.

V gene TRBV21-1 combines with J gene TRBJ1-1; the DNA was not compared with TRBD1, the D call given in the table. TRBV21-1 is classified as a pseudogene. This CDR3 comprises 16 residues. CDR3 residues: CASSKRSDRERAEAFF. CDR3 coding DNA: TGTGCCAGCAGCAAACGGTCGGACAGGGAAAGGGCTGAAGCTTTCTTT.

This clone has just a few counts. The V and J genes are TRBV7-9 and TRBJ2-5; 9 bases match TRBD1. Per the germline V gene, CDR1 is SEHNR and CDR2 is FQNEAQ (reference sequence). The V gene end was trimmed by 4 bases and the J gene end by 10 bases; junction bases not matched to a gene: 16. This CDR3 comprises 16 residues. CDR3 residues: CASSSYAGTGTADQYF. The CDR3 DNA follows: TGTGCCAGCAGCTCCTACGCCGGGACAGGGACCGCCGACCAGTACTTC.

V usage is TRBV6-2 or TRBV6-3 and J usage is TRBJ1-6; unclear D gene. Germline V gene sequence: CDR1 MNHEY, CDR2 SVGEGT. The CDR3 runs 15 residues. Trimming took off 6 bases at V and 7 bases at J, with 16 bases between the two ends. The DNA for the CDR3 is TGTGCCAGCAGCCCTTACAGAGGCGGGAATTCACCCCTCCACTTT. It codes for CASSPYRGGNSPLHF.

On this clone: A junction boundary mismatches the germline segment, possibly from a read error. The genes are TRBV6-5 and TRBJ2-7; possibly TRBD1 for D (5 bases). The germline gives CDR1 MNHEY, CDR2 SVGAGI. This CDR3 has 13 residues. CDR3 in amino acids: CASSSSGQANPLF. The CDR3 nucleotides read TGTGCCAGCAGCTCATCAGGGCAGGCCAATCCTCTTTTC.

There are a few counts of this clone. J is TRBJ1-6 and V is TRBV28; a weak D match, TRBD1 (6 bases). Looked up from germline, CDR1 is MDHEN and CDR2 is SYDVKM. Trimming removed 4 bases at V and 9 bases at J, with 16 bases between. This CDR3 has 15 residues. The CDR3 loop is CASSYRPTGGSPLHF. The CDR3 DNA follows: TGTGCCAGCAGTTACCGTCCGACAGGTGGTTCACCCCTCCACTTT.

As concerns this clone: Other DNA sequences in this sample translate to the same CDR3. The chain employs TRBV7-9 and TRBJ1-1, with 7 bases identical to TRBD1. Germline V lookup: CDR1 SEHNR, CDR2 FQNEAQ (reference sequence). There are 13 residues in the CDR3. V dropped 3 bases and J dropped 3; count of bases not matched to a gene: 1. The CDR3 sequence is CASSLGQHTEAFF. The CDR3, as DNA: TGTGCCAGCAGCTTGGGACAGCACACTGAAGCTTTCTTT.

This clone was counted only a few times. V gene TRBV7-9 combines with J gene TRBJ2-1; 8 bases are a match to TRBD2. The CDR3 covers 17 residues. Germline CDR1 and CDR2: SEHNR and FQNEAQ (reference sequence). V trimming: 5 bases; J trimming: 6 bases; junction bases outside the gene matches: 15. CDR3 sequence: CASSPISGTSSLNEQFF. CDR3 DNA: TGTGCCAGCAGCCCTATCTCCGGGACTAGTAGTCTCAATGAGCAGTTCTTC.

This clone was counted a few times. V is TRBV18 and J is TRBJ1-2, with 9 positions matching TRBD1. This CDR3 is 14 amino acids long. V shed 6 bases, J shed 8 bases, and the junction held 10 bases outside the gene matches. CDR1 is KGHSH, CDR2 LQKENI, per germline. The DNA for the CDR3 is TGTGCCAGCTCCCGAACGGGGACAGGGCAAGGCTACACCTTC. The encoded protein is CASSRTGTGQGYTF.

The CDR3 reads CASSLSGTSGMGEQFF. The CDR3 DNA sequence: TGTGCCAGCAGCTTGTCCGGGACTAGCGGAATGGGTGAGCAGTTCTTC. This sequence joins TRBV7-9 and TRBJ2-1, with 11 bases matching TRBD2. The CDR3 spans 16 residues. The V segment lost 3 bases and the J segment 9 bases; nucleotides outside the gene matches: 10. CDR1 and CDR2 from the germline V gene are SEHNR and FQNEAQ (reference sequence). The variable domain in full, with the rest retrieved from reference TRBV7-9 and TRBJ2-1, is DTGVSQNPRHKITKRGQNVTFRCDPISEHNRLYWYRQTLGQGPEFLTYFQNEAQLEKSRLLSDRFSAERPKGSFSTLEIQRTEQGDSAMYLCASSLSGTSGMGEQFFGPGTRLTVL.

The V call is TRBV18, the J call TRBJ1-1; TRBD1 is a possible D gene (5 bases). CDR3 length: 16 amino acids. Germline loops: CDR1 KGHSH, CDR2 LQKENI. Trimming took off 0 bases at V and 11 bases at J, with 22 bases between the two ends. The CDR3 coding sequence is TGTGCCAGCTCACCACCGCAGGGTCGCACACCTCGGGGGGCTTTCTTT. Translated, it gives CASSPPQGRTPRGAFF.

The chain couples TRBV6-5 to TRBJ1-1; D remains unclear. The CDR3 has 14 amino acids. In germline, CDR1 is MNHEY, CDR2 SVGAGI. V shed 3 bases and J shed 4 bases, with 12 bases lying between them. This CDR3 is CASSYRVDSTEAFF. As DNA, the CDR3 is TGTGCCAGCAGTTATCGGGTAGATAGCACTGAAGCTTTCTTT.

The DNA for the CDR3 is TGTGCCAGCAGCACCGATCCGGGTCCCCGTAATACGCAGTATTTT. Amino acid sequence: CASSTDPGPRNTQYF. The rearrangement links TRBV7-3 to TRBJ2-3; D remains unclear. Trimming pared 5 bases from V and 7 bases from J, leaving 19 bases between. The CDR3 is 15 amino acids. From germline, CDR1 is SGHTA and CDR2 FQGTGA.

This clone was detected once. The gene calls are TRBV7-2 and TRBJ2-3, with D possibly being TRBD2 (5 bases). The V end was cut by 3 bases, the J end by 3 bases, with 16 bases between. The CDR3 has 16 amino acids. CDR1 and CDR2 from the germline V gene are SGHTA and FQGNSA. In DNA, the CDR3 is TGTGCCAGCAGCTTGGAAGGGCGGCTAGCTACAGATACGCAGTATTTT. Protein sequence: CASSLEGRLATDTQYF.

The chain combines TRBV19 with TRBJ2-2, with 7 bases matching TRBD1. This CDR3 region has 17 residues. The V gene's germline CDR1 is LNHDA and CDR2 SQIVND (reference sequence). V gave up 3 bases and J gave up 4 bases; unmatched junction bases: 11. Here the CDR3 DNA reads TGTGCCAGTAGTATGGCAAGACAGGGTTCTGGCACCGGGGAGCTGTTTTTT. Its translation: CASSMARQGSGTGELFF.

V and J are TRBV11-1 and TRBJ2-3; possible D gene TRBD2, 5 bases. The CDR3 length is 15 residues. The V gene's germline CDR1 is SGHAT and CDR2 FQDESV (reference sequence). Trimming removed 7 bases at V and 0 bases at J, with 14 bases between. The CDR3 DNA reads TGTGCCAGCAAAAGGAGTCGCGGGAGCACAGATACGCAGTATTTT. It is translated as CASKRSRGSTDTQYF.